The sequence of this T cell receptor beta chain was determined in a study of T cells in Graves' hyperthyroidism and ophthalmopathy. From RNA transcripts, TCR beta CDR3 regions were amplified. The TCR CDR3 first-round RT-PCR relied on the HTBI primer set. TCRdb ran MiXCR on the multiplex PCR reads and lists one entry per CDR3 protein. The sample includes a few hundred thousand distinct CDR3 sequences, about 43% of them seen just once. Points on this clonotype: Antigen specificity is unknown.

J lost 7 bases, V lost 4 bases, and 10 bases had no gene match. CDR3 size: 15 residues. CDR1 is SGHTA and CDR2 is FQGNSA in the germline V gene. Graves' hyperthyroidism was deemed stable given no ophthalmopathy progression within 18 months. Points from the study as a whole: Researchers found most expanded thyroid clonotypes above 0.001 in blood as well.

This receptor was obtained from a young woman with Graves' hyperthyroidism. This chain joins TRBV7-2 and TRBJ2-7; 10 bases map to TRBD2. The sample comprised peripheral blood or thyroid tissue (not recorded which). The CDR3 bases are TGTGCCAGCAGCTCTGGACTAGCGGCCTACAATGAGCAGTACTTC. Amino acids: CASSSGLAAYNEQYF.